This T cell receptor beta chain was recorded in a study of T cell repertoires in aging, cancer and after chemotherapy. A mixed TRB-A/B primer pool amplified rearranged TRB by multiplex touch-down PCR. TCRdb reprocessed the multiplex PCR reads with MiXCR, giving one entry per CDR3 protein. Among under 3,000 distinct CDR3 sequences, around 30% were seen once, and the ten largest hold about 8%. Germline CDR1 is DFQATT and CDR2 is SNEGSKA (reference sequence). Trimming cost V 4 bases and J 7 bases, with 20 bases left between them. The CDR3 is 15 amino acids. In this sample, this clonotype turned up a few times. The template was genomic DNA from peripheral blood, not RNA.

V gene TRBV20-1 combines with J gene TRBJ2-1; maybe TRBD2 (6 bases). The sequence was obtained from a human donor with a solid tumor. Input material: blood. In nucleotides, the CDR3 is TGCAGTGCTATCAGCTCCCGGGAGATAGGGAATGAGCAGTTCTTC. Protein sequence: CSAISSREIGNEQFF.